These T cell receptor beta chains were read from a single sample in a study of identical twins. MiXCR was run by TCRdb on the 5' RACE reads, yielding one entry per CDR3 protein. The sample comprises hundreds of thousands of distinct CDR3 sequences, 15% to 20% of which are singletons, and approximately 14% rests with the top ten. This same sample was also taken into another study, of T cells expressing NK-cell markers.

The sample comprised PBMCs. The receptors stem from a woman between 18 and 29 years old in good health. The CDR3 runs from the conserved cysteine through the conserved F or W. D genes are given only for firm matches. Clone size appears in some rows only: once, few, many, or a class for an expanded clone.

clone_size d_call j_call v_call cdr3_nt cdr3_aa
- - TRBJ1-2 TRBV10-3 TGTGCCATCAGTGCTACAGGAGATGGCTACACCTTC CAISATGDGYTF
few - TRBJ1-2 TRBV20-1 TGCAGTGCTAGACAATCGACAGTCTGGAGCTATGGCTACACCTTC CSARQSTVWSYGYTF
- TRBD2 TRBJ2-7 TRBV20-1 TGCAGTGCCACCAGAAGCGGGGGGGGCTCCTACGAGCAGTACTTC CSATRSGGGSYEQYF
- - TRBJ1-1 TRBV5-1 TGCGCCAGCAGCTTTAGGGGGGAGATGAACACTGAAGCTTTCTTT CASSFRGEMNTEAFF
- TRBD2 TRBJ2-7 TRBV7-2 TGTGCCAGCAGCCCTACATTAGCGGGACGCTCCTACGAGCAGTACTTC CASSPTLAGRSYEQYF
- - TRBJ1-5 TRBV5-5 TGTGCCAGCAGCTCACTGGTGCGGTCCAATCAGCCCCAGCATTTT CASSSLVRSNQPQHF
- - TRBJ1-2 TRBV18 TGTGCCAGCTCACCTCCTGAGGGAGCCTATGGCTACACCTTC CASSPPEGAYGYTF
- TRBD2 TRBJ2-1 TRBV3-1 TGTGCCAGCAGCCAGACTAGCGGGAGGGCTTCCTACAATGAGCAGTTCTTC CASSQTSGRASYNEQFF
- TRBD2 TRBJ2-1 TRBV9 TGTGCCAGCAGCCCTCGTCGGGGGGGACCTCTATACAATGAGCAGTTCTTC CASSPRRGGPLYNEQFF
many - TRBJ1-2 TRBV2 TGTGCCTGCCGCTCCGGGGCCCTAAACTATGGCTACACCTTC CACRSGALNYGYTF
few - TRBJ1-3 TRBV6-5 TGTGCCAGCAGTTCCCCTGGAAACACCATATATTTT CASSSPGNTIYF
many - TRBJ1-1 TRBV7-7 TGTGCTAGCAGCCCAATGGACGGAAACACTGAAGCTTTCTTT CASSPMDGNTEAFF
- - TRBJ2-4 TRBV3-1 TGTGCCAGCAGCCAACTACGACAGTCGTTCGAAAACATTCAGTACTTC CASSQLRQSFENIQYF
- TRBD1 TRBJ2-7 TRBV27 TGTGCCAGTTTAAAGCAGGGGGCTGGAAGCTCCTACGAGCAGTACTTC CASLKQGAGSSYEQYF
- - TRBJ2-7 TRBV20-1 TGCAGTGCCACAGGGTCGGGGTTTGGCGAGCAGTACTTC CSATGSGFGEQYF
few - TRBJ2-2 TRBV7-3 TGTGCCAGCAGCTCCCAGAGCACCGGGGAGCTGTTTTTT CASSSQSTGELFF
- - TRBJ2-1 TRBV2 TGTGCCAGCAGTGGGGCTCACCCAGACAATGAGCAGTTCTTC CASSGAHPDNEQFF
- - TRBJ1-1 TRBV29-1 TGCAGCGTTAGAGTTTGGGAGAACACTGAAGCTTTCTTT CSVRVWENTEAFF
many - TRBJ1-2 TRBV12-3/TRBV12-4 TGTGCCAGCAGTATCGACGGGGCTGGTGGCTACACCTTC CASSIDGAGGYTF
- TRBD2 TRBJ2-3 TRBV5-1 TGCGCCAGCAGCATACTAGCGGGGCATCCGGATACGCAGTATTTT CASSILAGHPDTQYF
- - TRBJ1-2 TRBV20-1 TGCAGTGCTAGAAAGGGCCCTAACTATGGCTACACCTTC CSARKGPNYGYTF
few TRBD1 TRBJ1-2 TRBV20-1 TGCAGTGCCGGAGAGATGCAGGGGGCGGGAGGCTACACCTTC CSAGEMQGAGGYTF
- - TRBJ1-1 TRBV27 TGTGCCAGCAGTTACCCCGGGACCTCCAGGGCTGAAGCTTTCTTT CASSYPGTSRAEAFF
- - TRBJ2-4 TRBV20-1 TGCAGTGTCGCACAGGTTATAGCCAAAAACATTCAGTACTTC CSVAQVIAKNIQYF
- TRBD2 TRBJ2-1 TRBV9 TGTGCCAGCAGCTTTCTCCCGGGACTAGCATCGAATGAGCAGTTCTTC CASSFLPGLASNEQFF
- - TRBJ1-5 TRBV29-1 TGCAGCGCGCAGGGGTCCTTAACAAATCAGCCCCAGCATTTT CSAQGSLTNQPQHF
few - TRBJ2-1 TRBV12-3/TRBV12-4 TGTGCCAGCGCATTGGGCTGGGGGCAGTTCTTC CASALGWGQFF
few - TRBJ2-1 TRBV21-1 TGTGCCAGCAGCGCTGGAAGGGCGGGGGGCCATTTGTGCAATGAGCAGTTCTTC CASSAGRAGGHLCNEQFF
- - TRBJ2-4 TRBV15 TGTGCCACCAGCAGAGATCCCCTAGCCAAAAACATTCAGTACTTC CATSRDPLAKNIQYF
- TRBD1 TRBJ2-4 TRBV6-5 TGTGCCAGCAGTTACTCCCCGACAGGGGCTTCGAACATTCAGTACTTC CASSYSPTGASNIQYF
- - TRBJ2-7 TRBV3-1 TGTGCCAGCAGCCCGCTAGGACCCTCCTACGAGCAGTACTTC CASSPLGPSYEQYF
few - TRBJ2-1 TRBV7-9 TGTGCCAGCAGCTCGCCCGCCAGTTGGCCCTACAATGAGCAGTTCTTC CASSSPASWPYNEQFF
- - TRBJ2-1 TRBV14 TGTGCCAGCAGCCAAGCTAGCGTCTCCTACAATGAGCAGTTCTTC CASSQASVSYNEQFF
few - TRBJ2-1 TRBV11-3 TGTGCCAGCAGCTTAGAGGGGGGGACATTTGGGGAGCAGTTCTTC CASSLEGGTFGEQFF
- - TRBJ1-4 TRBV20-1 TGCAGTGCCCAGGACGGGGGTAATGAAAAACTGTTTTTT CSAQDGGNEKLFF
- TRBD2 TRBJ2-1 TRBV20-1 TGCAGTGCTGTACGAGCGGGAACCTACAATGAGCAGTTCTTC CSAVRAGTYNEQFF
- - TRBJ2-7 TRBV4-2 TGTGCCAGCAGCCAAGAATTATACAGCCTCGCCACGCACGAGCAGTACTTC CASSQELYSLATHEQYF
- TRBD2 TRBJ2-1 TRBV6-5 TGTGCCAGCAGTTACTCGAGCGGGAGGGCCTTCAATGAGCAGTTCTTC CASSYSSGRAFNEQFF
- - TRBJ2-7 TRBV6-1 TGTGCCAGCCTCAATCCCGGGAGTAGCGAGCAGTACTTC CASLNPGSSEQYF
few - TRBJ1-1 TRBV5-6 TGTGCCAGCAGCTTGTGGGGTTTGGAAACCTCTAGAACTTTCTTT CASSLWGLETSRTFF
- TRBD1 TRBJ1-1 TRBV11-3 TGTGCCAGCAGCCGGTGGACAGGGGAGGAAGCTTTCTTT CASSRWTGEEAFF
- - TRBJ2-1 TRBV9 TGTGCCAGCAGCCCACAAGCCAGGGCCGGCAATGAGCAGTTCTTC CASSPQARAGNEQFF
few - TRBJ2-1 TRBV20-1 TGCAGTGCTACTCTACACGGGAGTGCCAATGAGCAGTTCTTC CSATLHGSANEQFF
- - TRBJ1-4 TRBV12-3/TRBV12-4 TGTGCCAGCAGTCCCCCGTACGAAAAACTGTTTTTT CASSPPYEKLFF
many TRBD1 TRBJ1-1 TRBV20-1 TGCAGTGCCGGCCACCCCACCTACAGGGGGCAAGAAGCTTTCTTT CSAGHPTYRGQEAFF
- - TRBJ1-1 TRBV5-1 TGCGCCAGCAGCTTGTCTGGGGGCTGGAACACTGAAGCTTTCTTT CASSLSGGWNTEAFF
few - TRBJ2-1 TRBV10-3 TGTGCCATCAGCTCATACAATGAGCAGTTCTTC CAISSYNEQFF
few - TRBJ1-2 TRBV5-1 TGCGCCAGCAGCCCCGGACAGTCCGGTAACTATGGCTACACCTTC CASSPGQSGNYGYTF
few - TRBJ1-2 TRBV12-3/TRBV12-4 TGTGCCAGCAGTGGGGCAGGGAGCGGCTACACCTTC CASSGAGSGYTF
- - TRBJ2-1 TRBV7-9 TGTGCCAGCAGCCCATCAAGGGGAACCTCGGATGAGCAGTTCTTC CASSPSRGTSDEQFF
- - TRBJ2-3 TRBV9 TGTGCCAGCAGCCTCCGCATGAGCACAGATACGCAGTATTTT CASSLRMSTDTQYF
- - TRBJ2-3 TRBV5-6 TGTGCCAGCAGCAACGTAGGCGCAGATACGCAGTATTTT CASSNVGADTQYF